The rows below give T cell receptor beta chains drawn from one sample of a study of T cells in narcolepsy. Libraries were prepared by immunoSEQ multiplex PCR; TCRdb keeps only in-frame clonotypes and omits some of them. The sample lists under 40,000 clones; about four fifths were seen once. The sample consisted of CD45RA- memory CD4+ T cells from PBMCs. These receptors originate from a human donor with narcolepsy. Each CDR3 is given with its conserved first and last residue. The D gene is left open where the match is weak. Clone size is shown for a subset of rows, as once, few, many or a class of expanded clone.

NA TRBJ2-7 NA TRBV28 CASSLRYEQYF TGTGCCAGCAGTTTAAGGTACGAGCAGTACTTC
NA TRBJ1-5 NA TRBV9 CASSVGVWSNQPQHF TGTGCCAGCAGCGTAGGGGTGTGGAGCAATCAGCCCCAGCATTTT
NA TRBJ1-4 NA TRBV19 CASKSPGGVEKLFF TGTGCCAGTAAAAGCCCGGGGGGCGTTGAAAAACTGTTTTTT
NA TRBJ2-7 NA TRBV7-3 CASSLNPGQRYEQYF TGTGCCAGCAGCTTAAACCCCGGACAGCGTTACGAGCAGTACTTC
NA TRBJ2-2 NA TRBV18 CASSPQGTGELFF TGTGCCAGCTCACCACAGGGGACCGGGGAGCTGTTTTTT
few TRBJ2-7 TRBD2 TRBV5-1 CASSTLAGGREQYF TGCGCCAGCAGCACACTAGCGGGGGGCCGCGAGCAGTACTTC
NA TRBJ1-1 TRBD1 TRBV4-1 CASSQPDRGGTEAFF TGCGCCAGCAGCCAACCTGACAGGGGGGGCACTGAAGCTTTCTTT
NA TRBJ2-2 NA TRBV14 CASSQVAAHTGELFF TGTGCCAGCAGCCAAGTGGCAGCGCACACCGGGGAGCTGTTTTTT
NA TRBJ2-1 NA TRBV2 CASSGGGGGNEQFF TGTGCCAGCAGTGGGGGAGGGGGGGGCAATGAGCAGTTCTTC
NA TRBJ1-3 NA TRBV19 CATGQSLSGNTIYF TGTGCCACCGGACAGAGCCTCTCTGGAAACACCATATATTTT
NA TRBJ1-3 NA TRBV9 CASSVSTAGNTIYF TGTGCCAGCAGCGTTTCGACAGCTGGAAACACCATATATTTT
NA TRBJ2-3 NA TRBV7-3 CASSRDRDTQYF TGTGCCAGCAGCCGCGACAGGGATACGCAGTATTTT
NA TRBJ1-4 TRBD1 TRBV5-5 CASRSATGTAQEKLFF TGTGCCAGCAGGAGTGCGACCGGGACAGCGCAGGAAAAACTGTTTTTT
NA TRBJ1-5 NA TRBV29-1 CSVGARDQPQHF TGCAGCGTTGGGGCCCGGGATCAGCCCCAGCATTTT
NA TRBJ2-5 TRBD1 TRBV5-1 CASSSGGRETQYF TGCGCCAGCAGCTCAGGGGGCCGAGAGACCCAGTACTTC
NA TRBJ2-5 TRBD1 TRBV18 CASSLTQGARETQYF TGTGCCAGCTCACTGACTCAGGGGGCGCGAGAGACCCAGTACTTC
NA TRBJ2-2 NA TRBV7-2 CASSQGQPTGELFF TGTGCCAGCAGCCAAGGACAGCCCACCGGGGAGCTGTTTTTT
NA TRBJ2-3 TRBD2 TRBV5-1 CACQSGGARDTQYF TGCGCCTGCCAAAGCGGGGGGGCGAGAGATACGCAGTATTTT
NA TRBJ2-7 TRBD1 TRBV7-8 CASSFRDRDYEQYF TGTGCCAGCAGCTTCCGGGACAGGGATTACGAGCAGTACTTC
NA TRBJ1-6 NA TRBV9 CASSVRSDPYNSPLHF TGTGCCAGCAGCGTCAGGTCAGACCCCTATAATTCACCCCTCCACTTT
NA TRBJ1-2 NA TRBV6-5 CASRPDSNYGYTF TGTGCCAGCAGACCGGACTCTAACTATGGCTACACCTTC
NA TRBJ1-6 NA TRBV28 CASKGFVSNSPLHF TGTGCCAGCAAGGGGTTCGTATCCAATTCACCCCTCCACTTT
NA TRBJ2-3 TRBD2 TRBV19 CASRRRGSTDTQYF TGTGCCAGTAGACGGCGGGGGTCCACAGATACGCAGTATTTT
NA TRBJ1-1 NA TRBV6-1 CASSEQGQNTEAFF TGTGCCAGCAGTGAGCAGGGACAGAACACTGAAGCTTTCTTT
NA TRBJ1-1 NA TRBV5-5 CASSLVGGEAFF TGTGCCAGCAGCTTGGTCGGCGGTGAAGCTTTCTTT
NA TRBJ2-7 TRBD1 TRBV6-4 CASSVETGNEQYF TGTGCCAGCAGTGTTGAGACAGGGAACGAGCAGTACTTC
NA TRBJ2-3 TRBD2 TRBV4-2 CASSPMGGISTDTQYF TGTGCCAGCAGTCCTATGGGGGGGATCAGCACAGATACGCAGTATTTT
NA TRBJ2-2 NA TRBV13 CASSLWRGSNTGELFF TGTGCCAGCAGCTTATGGAGGGGGTCTAACACCGGGGAGCTGTTTTTT
NA TRBJ1-2 NA TRBV7-9 CASSLVSGGNGYTF TGTGCCAGCAGCTTAGTATCCGGGGGTAATGGCTACACCTTC